This TCR beta chain originates from a study of blood T cell repertoires in COVID-19. CDR1 is SEHNR and CDR2 is FQNEAQ in the germline V gene (reference sequence). J gave up 7 bases and V 3 bases, and 7 bases lay outside the gene matches. CDR3 length: 14 amino acids. Assay used: immunoSEQ multiplex PCR; TCRdb lists only in-frame clones, some missing. Of 170,000 or so clones listed, around four fifths were seen once; the top ten hold approximately 15%. This clone was seen a handful of times. The V call is TRBV7-9, the J call TRBJ2-7; TRBD1 matches at 9 bases. This clonotype originated in a woman in her fifties or sixties who had recovered from COVID-19. The source material was PBMCs or T cells enriched from blood (not recorded which). CDR3 nucleotide sequence: TGTGCCAGCAGCTTCCGGGACAGGGTTGGGGAGCAGTACTTC. This sequence encodes CASSFRDRVGEQYF.